The 14 T cell receptor beta chains in this list originate from one sample, sequenced in a study of a mutant IDH1 vaccine in newly diagnosed glioma. Assay: immunoSEQ multiplex PCR; the TCRdb copy retains only in-frame clones and omits some. The table records tens of thousands of clones, 75% to 85% of them present only once. These receptors' targets are unknown. Time point in this sample: week 11, during vaccination. Topical imiquimod was applied with each vaccine dose, which held 300 ug of mutant IDH1 20-mer peptide. Specimen: PBMCs, collected from a glioma patient whose treatment included an IDH1 peptide vaccine. These receptors were taken from a middle-aged man with glioma.

V is TRBV2 and J is TRBJ2-5; D not certain. The V and J ends lost 8 bases and 5 bases respectively, with 6 bases between them. Germline V gene data show CDR1 as SNHLY and CDR2 as FYNNEI. This CDR3 has 10 amino acids. CDR3 region: CASAPETQYF. The DNA of the CDR3 is TGTGCCAGCGCACCGGAGACCCAGTACTTC.

The chain recombines TRBV6-1 with TRBJ2-3; no clear D gene. The germline V gene encodes CDR1 MNHNS and CDR2 SASEGT. This CDR3 has 14 residues. With 1 base removed from V and 2 bases from J, the gap between germline ends came to 7 bases. The CDR3 here is CASSEEIHTDTQYF. CDR3 bases: TGTGCCAGCAGTGAAGAGATTCACACAGATACGCAGTATTTT.

The rearrangement joins TRBV5-5 to TRBJ1-1; no clear D gene. The CDR3 has 13 amino acids. V lost 4 bases and J lost 2, with 9 bases in between. CDR1 is SGHKS, CDR2 YYEKEE, per germline (reference sequence). CDR3 sequence: CASSVVRNTEAFF. In DNA, the CDR3 is TGTGCCAGCAGCGTCGTCCGAAACACTGAAGCTTTCTTT.

The CDR3: CASSQSLVQGRLDIQYF. CDR3 coding DNA: TGCGCCAGCAGCCAATCCCTGGTGCAGGGGCGGTTGGACATTCAGTACTTC. This chain joins TRBV4-3 and TRBJ2-4, with D perhaps TRBD1 (6 bases). There are 17 residues in the CDR3. Trimming removed 2 bases from V and 8 bases from J, with 22 bases in between. Germline V CDR1 and CDR2: LGHNA, YSLEER.

The chain links TRBV7-6 to TRBJ2-3; D not resolved. From germline, CDR1 is SGHVS and CDR2 FNYEAQ. With 1 base removed from V and 1 base from J, the gap between germline ends came to 6 bases. This CDR3 has 14 residues. The CDR3 region is CASSLGLRTDTQYF. DNA of the CDR3: TGTGCCAGCAGCTTAGGCCTCCGCACAGATACGCAGTATTTT.

The CDR3 region has the DNA TGTGCCAGCAGCCGGTTAGGGACAGGAAACACCATATATTTT. It is translated as CASSRLGTGNTIYF. The chain joins TRBV14 to TRBJ1-3, with D possibly being TRBD1 (6 bases). The germline V gene encodes CDR1 SGHDN and CDR2 FVKESK. V lost 4 bases and J 4 bases, leaving 11 bases between the germline ends. This CDR3 spans 14 amino acids.

J is TRBJ1-4 and V is TRBV5-1; no definite D call. The ends were cut back, 0 bases at V and 0 bases at J, with 6 bases in the middle. CDR3 length: 15 amino acids. Germline V gene data show CDR1 as SGHRS and CDR2 as YFSETQ. CDR3 sequence: CASSLGRATNEKLFF. For the CDR3, the DNA is TGCGCCAGCAGCTTGGGTAGAGCAACTAATGAAAAACTGTTTTTT.

The V and J genes are TRBV27 and TRBJ1-1; maybe TRBD1 (6 bases). The germline V gene encodes CDR1 MNHEY and CDR2 SMNVEV (reference sequence). The CDR3 consists of 13 residues. With 3 bases removed from V and 4 bases from J, the gap between germline ends came to 9 bases. This CDR3 reads CASSLRGITEAFF. CDR3 DNA: TGTGCCAGCAGTTTGAGGGGGATCACTGAAGCTTTCTTT.

This chain uses TRBV30 with TRBJ1-2; D not certain. Trimming shortened V by 2 bases and J by 8 bases, and 12 bases separated the two germline ends. Per germline, CDR1 GTSNPN and CDR2 SVGIG (reference sequence). The CDR3 has 12 amino acids. The chain's CDR3 is CAWSNSGEGYTF. In DNA, the CDR3 is TGTGCCTGGAGTAATAGCGGGGAGGGCTACACCTTC.

The CDR3 nucleotides read TGTGCCAGTAGTATAGTGGGGAGACAGGGCTACAATGAGCAGTTCTTC. Its protein product is CASSIVGRQGYNEQFF. This sequence joins TRBV19 and TRBJ2-1; 7 positions agree with TRBD1. Germline V CDR1 and CDR2: LNHDA, SQIVND (reference sequence). This CDR3 has 16 amino acids. V lost 1 base, J lost 3 bases, and 6 bases stayed unmatched.

CDR3 amino acids: CASSYSGAWEQYF. The CDR3 DNA is TGTGCCAGCAGTTACTCGGGCGCCTGGGAGCAGTACTTC. The chain uses TRBV6-5 and TRBJ2-7; no firm D call. The CDR3 is 13 residues long. Trimming pared 0 bases from V and 7 bases from J, leaving 10 bases between. Germline V lookup: CDR1 MNHEY, CDR2 SVGAGI.

This clone has just a few counts. The chain joins TRBV4-1 to TRBJ1-5; D is possibly TRBD1 (6 bases). The V and J ends lost 0 bases and 6 bases respectively, with 12 bases between them. Germline CDR1 MGHRA, CDR2 YSYEKL. The CDR3 has 15 residues. CDR3: CASSQDRGLGQPQHF. The CDR3 DNA reads as TGCGCCAGCAGCCAAGACAGGGGATTGGGTCAGCCCCAGCATTTT.

The chain uses TRBV6-5 and TRBJ2-2; a possible D gene is TRBD1 (5 bases). The CDR3 length is 16 residues. The germline V gene has CDR1 MNHEY and CDR2 SVGAGI. Deletions cut 0 bases from V and 6 bases from J, with 14 bases between. CDR3 protein: CASSYSRQGAAGELFF. In DNA form, the CDR3 reads TGTGCCAGCAGTTACTCTCGGCAGGGTGCGGCCGGGGAGCTGTTTTTT.

This chain connects TRBV5-4 to TRBJ1-3; maybe TRBD1 (6 bases). Trimming pared 0 bases from V and 2 bases from J, leaving 6 bases between. CDR3 length equals 14 residues. Germline CDR1 reads SGHNT; CDR2 reads YYREEE (reference sequence). The CDR3 loop reads CASSLAGAGNTIYF. The CDR3 nucleotides read TGTGCCAGCAGCTTGGCAGGGGCTGGAAACACCATATATTTT.